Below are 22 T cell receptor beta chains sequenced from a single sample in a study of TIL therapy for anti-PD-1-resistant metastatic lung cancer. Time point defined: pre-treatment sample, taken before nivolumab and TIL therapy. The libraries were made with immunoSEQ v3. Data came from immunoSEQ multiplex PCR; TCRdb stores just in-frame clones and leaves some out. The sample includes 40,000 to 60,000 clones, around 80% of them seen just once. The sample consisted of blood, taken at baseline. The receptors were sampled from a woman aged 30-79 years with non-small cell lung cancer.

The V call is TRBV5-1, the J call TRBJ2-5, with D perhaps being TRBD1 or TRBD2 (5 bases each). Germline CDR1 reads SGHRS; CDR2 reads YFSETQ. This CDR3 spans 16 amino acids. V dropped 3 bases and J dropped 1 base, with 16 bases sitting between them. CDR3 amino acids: CASSSTRWGTQETQYF. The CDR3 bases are TGCGCCAGCAGCTCGACCCGCTGGGGGACCCAAGAGACCCAGTACTTC.

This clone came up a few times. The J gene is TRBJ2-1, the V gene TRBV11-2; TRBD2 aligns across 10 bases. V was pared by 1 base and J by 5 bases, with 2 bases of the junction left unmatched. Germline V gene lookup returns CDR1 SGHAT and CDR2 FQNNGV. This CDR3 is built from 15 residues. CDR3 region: CASSLGSGGNNEQFF. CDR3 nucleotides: TGTGCCAGCAGCTTAGGTAGCGGGGGGAACAATGAGCAGTTCTTC.

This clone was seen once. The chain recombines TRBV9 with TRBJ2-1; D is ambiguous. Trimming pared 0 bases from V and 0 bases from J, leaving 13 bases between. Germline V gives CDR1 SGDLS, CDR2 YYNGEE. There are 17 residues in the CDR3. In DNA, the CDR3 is TGTGCCAGCAGCGTAGGGGTGGGATCCCTCTCCTACAATGAGCAGTTCTTC. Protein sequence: CASSVGVGSLSYNEQFF.

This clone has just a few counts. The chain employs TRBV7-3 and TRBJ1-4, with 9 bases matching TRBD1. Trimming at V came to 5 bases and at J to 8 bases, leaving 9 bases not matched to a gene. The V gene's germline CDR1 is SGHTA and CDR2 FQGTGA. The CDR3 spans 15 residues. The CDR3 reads CASSRLQGAVEKLFF. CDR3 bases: TGTGCCAGCAGCCGTTTACAGGGGGCCGTGGAAAAACTGTTTTTT.

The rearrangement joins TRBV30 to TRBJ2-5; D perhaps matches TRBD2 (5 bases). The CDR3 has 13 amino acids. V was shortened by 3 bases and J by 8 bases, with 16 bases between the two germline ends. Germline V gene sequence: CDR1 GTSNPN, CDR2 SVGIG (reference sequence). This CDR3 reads CAWSGGPGKTQYF. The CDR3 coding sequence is TGTGCCTGGAGCGGAGGCCCGGGGAAAACCCAGTACTTC.

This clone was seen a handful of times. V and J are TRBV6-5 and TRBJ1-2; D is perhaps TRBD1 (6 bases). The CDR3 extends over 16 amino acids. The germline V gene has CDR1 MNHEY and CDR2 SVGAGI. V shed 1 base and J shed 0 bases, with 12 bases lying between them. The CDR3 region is CASSYLGGQTNYGYTF. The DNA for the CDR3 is TGTGCCAGCAGTTACTTAGGGGGGCAGACTAACTATGGCTACACCTTC.

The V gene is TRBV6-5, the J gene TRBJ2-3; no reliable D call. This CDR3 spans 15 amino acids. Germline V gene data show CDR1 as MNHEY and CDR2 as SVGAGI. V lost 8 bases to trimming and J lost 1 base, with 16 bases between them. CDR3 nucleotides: TGTGCCAGCCATGCAGGTGTCGGCGGCACAGATACGCAGTATTTT. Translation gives CASHAGVGGTDTQYF.

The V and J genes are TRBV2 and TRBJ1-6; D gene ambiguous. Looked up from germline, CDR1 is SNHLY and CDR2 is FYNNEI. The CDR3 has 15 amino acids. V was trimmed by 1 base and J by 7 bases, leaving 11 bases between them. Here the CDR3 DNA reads TGTGCCAGCAGTGAAGGATCGGCCGGGAATTCACCCCTCCACTTT. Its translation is CASSEGSAGNSPLHF.

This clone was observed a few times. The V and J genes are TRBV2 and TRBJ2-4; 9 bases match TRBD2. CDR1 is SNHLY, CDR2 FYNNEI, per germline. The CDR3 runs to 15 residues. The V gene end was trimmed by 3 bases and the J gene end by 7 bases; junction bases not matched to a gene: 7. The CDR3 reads CASSDWGTSSNIQYF. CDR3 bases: TGTGCCAGCAGTGATTGGGGGACTAGCAGCAACATTCAGTACTTC. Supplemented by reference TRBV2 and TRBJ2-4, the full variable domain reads EPEVTQTPSHQVTQMGQEVILRCVPISNHLYFYWYRQILGQKVEFLVSFYNNEISEKSEIFDDQFSVERPDGSNFTLKIRSTKLEDSAMYFCASSDWGTSSNIQYFGAGTRLSVL.

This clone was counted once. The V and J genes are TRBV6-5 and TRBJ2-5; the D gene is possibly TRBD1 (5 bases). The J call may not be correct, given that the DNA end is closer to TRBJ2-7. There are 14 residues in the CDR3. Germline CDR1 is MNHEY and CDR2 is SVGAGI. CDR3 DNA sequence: TGTGCCAGCAGTTACGGGGCCCAGGGCGGCGAGCAGTACTTC. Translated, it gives CASSYGAQGGEQYF.

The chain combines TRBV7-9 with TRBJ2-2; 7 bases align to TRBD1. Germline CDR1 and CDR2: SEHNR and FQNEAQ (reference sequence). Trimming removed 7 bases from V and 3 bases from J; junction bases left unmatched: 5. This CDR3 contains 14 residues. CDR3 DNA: TGTGCCAGCAAGAGGCAGGGGGACACCGGGGAGCTGTTTTTT. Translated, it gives CASKRQGDTGELFF. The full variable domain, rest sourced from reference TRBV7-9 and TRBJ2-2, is DTGVSQNPRHKITKRGQNVTFRCDPISEHNRLYWYRQTLGQGPEFLTYFQNEAQLEKSRLLSDRFSAERPKGSFSTLEIQRTEQGDSAMYLCASKRQGDTGELFFGEGSRLTVL.

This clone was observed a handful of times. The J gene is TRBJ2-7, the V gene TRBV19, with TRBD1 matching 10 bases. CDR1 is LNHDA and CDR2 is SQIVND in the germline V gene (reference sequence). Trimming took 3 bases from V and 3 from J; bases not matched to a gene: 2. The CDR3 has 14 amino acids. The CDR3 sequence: CASSIGTGVYEQYF. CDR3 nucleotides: TGTGCCAGTAGTATCGGGACAGGGGTCTACGAGCAGTACTTC.

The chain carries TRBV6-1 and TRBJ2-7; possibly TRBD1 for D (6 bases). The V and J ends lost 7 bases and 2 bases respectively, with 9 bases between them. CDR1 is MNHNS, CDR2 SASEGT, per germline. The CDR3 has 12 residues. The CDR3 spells CASKDSPYEQYF. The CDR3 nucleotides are TGTGCCAGCAAGGACAGCCCCTACGAGCAGTACTTC.

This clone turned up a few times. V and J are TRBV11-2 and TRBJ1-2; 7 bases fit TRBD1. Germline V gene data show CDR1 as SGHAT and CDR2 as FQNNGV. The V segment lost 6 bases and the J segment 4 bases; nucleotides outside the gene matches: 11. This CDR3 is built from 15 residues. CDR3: CASRVRAAGGYGYTF. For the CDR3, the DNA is TGTGCCAGCAGAGTACGAGCGGCAGGGGGCTATGGCTACACCTTC.

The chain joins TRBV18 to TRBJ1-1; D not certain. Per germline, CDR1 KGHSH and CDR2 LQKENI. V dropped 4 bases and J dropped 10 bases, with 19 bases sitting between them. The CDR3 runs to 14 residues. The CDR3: CASSLDTLGRGAFF. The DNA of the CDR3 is TGTGCCAGCTCACTAGACACTCTGGGTCGTGGAGCTTTCTTT. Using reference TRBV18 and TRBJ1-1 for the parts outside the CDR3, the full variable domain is NAGVMQNPRHLVRRRGQEARLRCSPMKGHSHVYWYRQLPEEGLKFMVYLQKENIIDESGMPKERFSAEFPKEGPSILRIQQVVRGDSAAYFCASSLDTLGRGAFFGQGTRLTVV.

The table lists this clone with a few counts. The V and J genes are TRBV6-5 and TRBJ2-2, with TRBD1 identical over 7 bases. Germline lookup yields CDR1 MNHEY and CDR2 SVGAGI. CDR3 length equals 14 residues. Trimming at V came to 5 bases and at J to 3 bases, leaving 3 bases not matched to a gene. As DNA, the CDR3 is TGTGCCAGCAGTAAGGACAGGTACACCGGGGAGCTGTTTTTT. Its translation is CASSKDRYTGELFF.

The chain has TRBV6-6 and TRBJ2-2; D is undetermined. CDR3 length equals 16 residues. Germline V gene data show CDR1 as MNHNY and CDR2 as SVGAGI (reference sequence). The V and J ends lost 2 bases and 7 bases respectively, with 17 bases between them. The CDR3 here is CASSYESSSYGGELFF. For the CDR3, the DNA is TGTGCCAGCAGTTACGAGTCCAGTTCTTACGGCGGGGAGCTGTTTTTT.

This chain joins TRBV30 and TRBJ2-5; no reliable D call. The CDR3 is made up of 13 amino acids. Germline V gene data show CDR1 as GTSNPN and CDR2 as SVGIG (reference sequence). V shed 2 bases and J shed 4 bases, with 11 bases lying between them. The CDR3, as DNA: TGTGCCTGGAGTCTTGGTAGGGCAGAGACCCAGTACTTC. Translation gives CAWSLGRAETQYF.

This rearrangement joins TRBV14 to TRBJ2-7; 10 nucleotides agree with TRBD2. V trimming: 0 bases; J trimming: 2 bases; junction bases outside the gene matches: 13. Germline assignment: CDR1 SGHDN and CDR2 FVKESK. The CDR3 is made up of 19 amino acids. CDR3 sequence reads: CASSQDLGTSEAPPYEQYF. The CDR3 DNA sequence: TGTGCCAGCAGCCAAGATCTTGGGACTAGCGAGGCCCCCCCCTACGAGCAGTACTTC.

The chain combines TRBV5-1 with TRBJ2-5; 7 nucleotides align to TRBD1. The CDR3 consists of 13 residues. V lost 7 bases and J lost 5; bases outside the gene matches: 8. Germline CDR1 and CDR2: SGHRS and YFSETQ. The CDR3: CASATGFRETQYF. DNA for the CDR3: TGCGCCAGCGCGACAGGGTTTAGGGAGACCCAGTACTTC.

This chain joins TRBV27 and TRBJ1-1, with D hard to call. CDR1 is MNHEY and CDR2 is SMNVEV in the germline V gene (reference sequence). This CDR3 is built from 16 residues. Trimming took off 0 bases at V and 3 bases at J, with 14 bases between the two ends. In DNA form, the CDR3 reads TGTGCCAGCAGTTTATCGTGGGCGCTAGCAGACACTGAAGCTTTCTTT. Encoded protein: CASSLSWALADTEAFF.

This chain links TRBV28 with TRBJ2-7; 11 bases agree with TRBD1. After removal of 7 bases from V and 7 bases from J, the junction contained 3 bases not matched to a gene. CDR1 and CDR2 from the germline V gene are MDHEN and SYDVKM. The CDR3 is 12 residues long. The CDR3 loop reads CASNRDRGEQYF. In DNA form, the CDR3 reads TGTGCCAGCAATCGGGACAGGGGGGAGCAGTACTTC.